This T cell receptor beta chain was obtained from a study of T cell responses to AZD1222 COVID-19 vaccine. Study outcomes and limitations: Only six or seven AZD1222 recipients were seropositive at baseline. Mostly white British, mostly female donors; authors suggested clonal diversity may be underestimated. Repertoires were obtained only post-peak T cell response. Two doses of AZD1222 preceded a rise in Spike-specific TCR breadth and depth.

Per the germline V gene, CDR1 is SGDLS and CDR2 is YYNGEE. This CDR3 region has 14 residues. V lost 4 bases and J lost 5, with 15 bases in between. Sequenced by immunoSEQ multiplex PCR; TCRdb stores in-frame clones only, minus some. The sample has 100,000 to 150,000 clones; 80% to 90% are singletons. This clone was detected only once. Its antigen is unknown. The sample here was peripheral blood, taken on day 0 of AZD1222 vaccination. J is TRBJ2-5 and V is TRBV9; possible D gene TRBD1, 5 bases. The TCR was taken from an adult in good health. The CDR3 sequence is CASSRDGRQETQYF. The DNA for the CDR3 is TGTGCCAGCAGCAGAGACGGCAGACAGGAGACCCAGTACTTC.